This T cell receptor beta chain was found in a study of Ad26.COV2.S vaccination and SARS-CoV-2 variants. Indicated treatment: approximately 18 received Ad26.COV2.S at low or high dose, single or two shots; roughly five received placebo; per-sample allocation not given. On day 63 after the first injection, vaccine and placebo recipients gave samples. The CDR3 covers 11 residues. CDR1 MNHEY and CDR2 SVGAGI come from the germline V gene. With 5 bases removed from V and 4 bases from J, the gap between germline ends came to 3 bases. Repertoires were generated with immunoSEQ multiplex PCR, while TCRdb's copy carries only in-frame clones and drops some. This sample yields roughly 410,000 clones, of which about 80% are seen a single time; more than 7% belongs to the top ten.

The sample consisted of peripheral blood, taken in a trial of Ad26.COV2.S vaccine versus placebo. The clonotype comes from a person aged 18 to 59 who received the Ad26.COV2.S COVID-19 vaccine or a placebo. This chain links TRBV6-5 with TRBJ1-5; D call uncertain. The CDR3, as DNA: TGTGCCAGCAGTCCAAATCAGCCCCAGCATTTT. Its translation is CASSPNQPQHF.